The source of this TCR beta chain is a study of blood T cell repertoires in COVID-19. Overall study context: Acute-phase and convalescent COVID-19 samples originated in the United States, Italy and Spain. Nucleic acid was either cDNA or gDNA, and it came from T cells, B-cell-depleted T cells, or PBMCs.

The length of the CDR3 is 12 residues. The germline gives CDR1 SGHRS, CDR2 YFSETQ. V was shortened by 1 base and J by 4 bases, with 5 bases between the two germline ends. In the authors' workflow: From reference gene primer amplification, estimates of nucleated cell counts were derived. The protocol was immunoSEQ multiplex PCR, while the TCRdb copy is restricted to in-frame clones and leaves out a portion. V and J calls and clone size are given by that table; D and trimming were obtained from the DNA. The sample records 45,000 to 60,000 clones, roughly four fifths being singletons. The material sequenced was peripheral blood. The chain couples TRBV5-1 to TRBJ2-5, with unresolved D. The source is a woman aged 80 or older with acute or convalescent COVID-19. CDR3 DNA sequence: TGCGCCAGCAGCTTGACGGGAGAGACCCAGTACTTC. Amino acids: CASSLTGETQYF.